The TCR beta chain under discussion was sequenced for a study of blood T cell repertoires in COVID-19. About the research overall: Italy, Spain and the United States were the sources of the convalescent and acute COVID-19 samples. T cells, B-cell-depleted T cells, or PBMCs provided the cDNA or gDNA that served as material.

In the original analysis: Amplification from reference gene primers served as the basis for estimated nucleated cell counts. Method: immunoSEQ multiplex PCR; TCRdb's copy keeps in-frame clones and lacks some. V and J calls and clone size follow that table, whereas D and trimming were derived from the DNA. The table records more than 300,000 clones, about 87% of them present only once. Sequencing input: peripheral blood. The clonotype comes from a woman aged 45-65 years with COVID-19, enrolled during active disease.

The CDR3 protein is CASSFPTGATKNIQYF. CDR3 bases: TGCGCCAGCAGCTTCCCAACAGGGGCGACCAAAAACATTCAGTACTTC. The rearrangement uses TRBV5-1 and TRBJ2-4, with 7 bases fitting TRBD1. With 2 bases clipped from V and 2 bases from J, the junction kept 7 bases outside the gene matches. Germline V gene sequence: CDR1 SGHRS, CDR2 YFSETQ. This CDR3 is 16 amino acids long.